This TCR beta chain was sequenced in a study of regulatory and conventional T cells in RAG deficiency. In regard to this clone: The target antigen is unknown.

Clones were sequenced by immunoSEQ multiplex PCR, and TCRdb holds only the in-frame ones, with some missing. The sample lists tens of thousands of clones, about nine tenths occurring once. Findings and limits, study-wide: Omenn CD25-high CD127-low cells may be activated cells, not true Tregs. Shannon entropy fell and Simpson indices rose in RAG-deficient patients.

From germline, CDR1 is SGHVS and CDR2 FQNEAQ. This CDR3 region has 13 residues. V was cut by 2 bases and J by 7 bases, with 11 bases left in between. The sample was also reused in another study, on regulatory T cells. Per that study: Amplification used 52 TRBV primers and 13 TRBJ primers.

The chain carries TRBV7-8 and TRBJ1-2; possibly TRBD1 for D (5 bases). Sequenced material: CD8+ T cells sorted from blood. This receptor was obtained from a human donor in good health. CDR3 sequence (DNA): TGTGCCAGCAGCTTAAGGGACGGTGGTGGCTACACCTTC. Translating it yields CASSLRDGGGYTF.